What follows are 29 T cell receptor beta chains derived from one specimen sequenced in a study of CD8 T cells in Susac syndrome. Random-hexamer reverse transcription was applied to roughly 0.5 to 1 ug RNA. TCRdb fed the immunoSEQ multiplex PCR reads into MiXCR, producing one record per CDR3 protein. Among about 300,000 distinct CDR3 sequences listed, almost 85% were seen once. Sequenced: CD8+ T cells from PBMCs. The source of these receptors is a human donor with multiple sclerosis.

This clonotype was counted once. One end of the junction fails to match germline, which may point to a read error. J is TRBJ2-1 and V is TRBV15; the match to TRBD2 covers 9 bases. Germline CDR1 reads LNHNV; CDR2 reads YYDKDF (reference sequence). This CDR3 comprises 17 residues. CDR3 in amino acids: CATSRDWGAASGTEQLF. As DNA, the CDR3 is TGTGCCACCAGCAGAGATTGGGGAGCGGCTAGCGGGACCGAGCAGCTCTTC.

The rearrangement links TRBV30 to TRBJ2-4, with TRBD1 matching 10 bases. With V trimmed by 2 bases and J by 5 bases, 3 bases remained unmatched. CDR1 is GTSNPN, CDR2 SVGIG, per germline (reference sequence). The CDR3 runs to 14 residues. CDR3: CAWSSGTGENIQYF. DNA of the CDR3: TGTGCCTGGAGTTCCGGGACAGGGGAAAACATTCAGTACTTC.

The V gene is TRBV6-5, the J gene TRBJ1-2; D unclear. Germline loops: CDR1 MNHEY, CDR2 SVGAGI. V gave up 7 bases and J gave up 1 base, with 4 bases separating them. The CDR3 extends over 11 amino acids. In DNA form, the CDR3 reads TGTGCCAGCACAGATAACTATGGCTACACCTTC. It codes for CASTDNYGYTF.

This clonotype was recorded once. The rearrangement joins TRBV6-5 to TRBJ2-3, with 7 bases fitting TRBD1. This CDR3 is 13 amino acids long. The germline V gene has CDR1 MNHEY and CDR2 SVGAGI. J lost 0 bases, V lost 8 bases, and 2 bases had no gene match. CDR3 protein: CASGQVSTDTQYF. DNA for the CDR3: TGTGCCAGCGGACAGGTTAGCACAGATACGCAGTATTTT.

The chain employs TRBV7-9 and TRBJ2-7, with 8 bases lining up with TRBD1. The CDR3 totals 16 residues. The V gene's germline CDR1 is SEHNR and CDR2 FQNEAQ (reference sequence). V lost 5 bases and J lost 3; bases outside the gene matches: 12. The CDR3: CASSPGSGTGNYEQYF. The CDR3 nucleotides read TGTGCCAGCAGCCCGGGCTCCGGGACAGGAAACTACGAGCAGTACTTC.

This clonotype appeared a few times. CDR3 residues: CASSSQGRRDSDGNTEAFF. In DNA form, the CDR3 reads TGCGCCAGCAGCTCTCAGGGAAGGAGGGATTCCGATGGGAACACTGAAGCTTTCTTT. This chain uses TRBV5-1 with TRBJ1-1; tentative D call: TRBD1 (5 bases). This CDR3 is 19 amino acids long. Trimming removed 3 bases from V and 1 base from J, with 25 bases in between. In germline, CDR1 is SGHRS, CDR2 YFSETQ.

The chain is built from TRBV7-2 and TRBJ2-7; 10 positions match TRBD1. V lost 0 bases, J lost 5 bases, and 4 bases stayed unmatched. The germline V gene encodes CDR1 SGHTA and CDR2 FQGNSA. The CDR3 extends over 15 amino acids. The CDR3 here is CASSLAGQGTNEQYF. CDR3 DNA sequence: TGTGCCAGCAGCTTAGCGGGACAGGGGACAAACGAGCAGTACTTC.

This chain joins TRBV7-9 and TRBJ2-5; D unclear. The CDR3 is 15 residues long. Germline CDR1 SEHNR, CDR2 FQNEAQ (reference sequence). V lost 2 bases, J lost 0 bases, and 10 bases lay in between. CDR3 nucleotide sequence: TGTGCCAGCAGCTTAATCTCCCCGTACCAAGAGACCCAGTACTTC. Protein sequence: CASSLISPYQETQYF.

The chain links TRBV4-3 to TRBJ2-2; perhaps TRBD2 as D (5 bases). This CDR3 comprises 13 residues. Germline values: CDR1 LGHNA, CDR2 YSLEER. Deletions cut 3 bases from V and 7 bases from J, with 9 bases between. As DNA, the CDR3 is TGCGCCAGCAGCCACGGGGAGATCGGGGAGCTGTTTTTT. It translates to CASSHGEIGELFF.

The V call is TRBV21-1, the J call TRBJ2-5; the listed D gene, TRBD2, was not tested against the DNA. TRBV21-1 is given as a pseudogene. CDR3 length: 16 amino acids. The CDR3 bases are TGTGCCAGCAGCGCAATCACTAGCGGGTGCCAAGAGACCCAGTACTTC. Translated, it gives CASSAITSGCQETQYF.

In the case of this clonotype: A read error may account for a junction end that differs from germline. V gene TRBV24-1 combines with J gene TRBJ2-1; D perhaps matches TRBD2 (6 bases). The CDR3 runs 15 residues. The germline CDR1 and CDR2 sequences are KGHDR and SFDVKD. CDR3: CATSDLRDSYNEQSF. The DNA for the CDR3 is TGTGCCACCAGTGATTTAAGGGACTCCTACAATGAGCAGTCCTTC.

The chain carries TRBV5-6 and TRBJ2-7; D could derive from TRBD1 or TRBD2 (5 bases each). Germline V CDR1 and CDR2: SGHDT, YYEEEE. This CDR3 spans 14 amino acids. V lost 4 bases to trimming and J lost 2 bases, with 13 bases between them. The CDR3 reads CASSRGAVTYEQYF. CDR3 DNA: TGTGCCAGCAGCAGGGGAGCAGTAACCTACGAGCAGTACTTC.

This chain joins TRBV28 and TRBJ2-1; D not certain. The CDR3 is made up of 21 amino acids. Germline V gene sequence: CDR1 MDHEN, CDR2 SYDVKM. Trimming took 3 bases from V and 0 from J, leaving 27 bases between them. CDR3: CASSFLASANSALSSYNEQFF. The CDR3 DNA sequence: TGTGCCAGCAGTTTCCTGGCAAGTGCCAACTCGGCTTTAAGCTCCTACAATGAGCAGTTCTTC.

The V gene is TRBV5-6, the J gene TRBJ2-5; tentatively, D is TRBD2 (6 bases). The CDR3 sequence is 14 residues long. The germline CDR1 and CDR2 sequences are SGHDT and YYEEEE. Trimming removed 4 bases at V and 5 bases at J, with 15 bases between. The CDR3 protein is CASSATGAGETQYF. As DNA, the CDR3 is TGTGCCAGCAGCGCGACGGGAGCAGGGGAGACCCAGTACTTC.

The chain combines TRBV19 with TRBJ1-1; TRBD1 is a possible D gene (5 bases). CDR3 length equals 15 residues. V was clipped by 7 bases and J by 4 bases, with 19 bases between them. Germline loops: CDR1 LNHDA, CDR2 SQIVND (reference sequence). Here the CDR3 reads CASILGGGPSTEAFF. The CDR3 DNA sequence: TGTGCCAGTATCCTCGGGGGAGGCCCCTCCACTGAAGCTTTCTTT. The full variable domain, rest sourced from reference TRBV19 and TRBJ1-1, is DGGITQSPKYLFRKEGQNVTLSCEQNLNHDAMYWYRQDPGQGLRLIYYSQIVNDFQKGDIAEGYSVSREKKESFPLTVTSAQKNPTAFYLCASILGGGPSTEAFFGQGTRLTVV.

The chain uses TRBV7-8 and TRBJ1-4; D remains unclear. The CDR3 sequence is 12 residues long. Per germline, CDR1 SGHVS and CDR2 FQNEAQ. Trimming pared 4 bases from V and 15 bases from J, leaving 15 bases between. In DNA, the CDR3 is TGTGCCAGCAGCTCAACGGCCGGCCGGTTGTTTTTT. This translates into CASSSTAGRLFF.

The chain carries TRBV30 and TRBJ2-2; no definite D call. The CDR3 runs to 14 residues. V lost 4 bases to trimming and J lost 2 bases, with 11 bases between them. Germline assignment: CDR1 GTSNPN and CDR2 SVGIG (reference sequence). CDR3 in amino acids: CAWTWGANTGELFF. The CDR3 region has the DNA TGTGCCTGGACTTGGGGTGCAAACACCGGGGAGCTGTTTTTT.

J is TRBJ2-1 and V is TRBV11-2; the match to TRBD1 covers 7 bases. CDR1 is SGHAT and CDR2 is FQNNGV in the germline V gene. This CDR3 spans 13 amino acids. CDR3 DNA sequence: TGTGCTGCCAGGAGACAGGGCTGGGGTGAGCAGTTCTTC. Amino acids: CAARRQGWGEQFF.

The CDR3 spells CASSLFAGSNQPQHF. The DNA of the CDR3 is TGTGCCAGCAGTTTATTTGCGGGTAGCAATCAGCCCCAGCATTTT. V is TRBV27 and J is TRBJ1-5; no definite D call. The CDR3 is 15 amino acids. V was trimmed by 1 base and J by 0 bases, leaving 7 bases between them. In germline, CDR1 is MNHEY, CDR2 SMNVEV (reference sequence).

This rearrangement joins TRBV27 to TRBJ2-1; D may be TRBD2 (6 bases). Germline V gives CDR1 MNHEY, CDR2 SMNVEV (reference sequence). CDR3 size: 15 residues. V lost 3 bases and J lost 7, with 16 bases in between. The DNA for the CDR3 is TGTGCCAGCAGTTTGATCCCGGGAGCGATGAATGAGCAGTTCTTC. Protein: CASSLIPGAMNEQFF.

The J gene is TRBJ2-1, the V gene TRBV29-1, with 9 bases lining up with TRBD1. Germline CDR1 reads SQVTM; CDR2 reads ANQGSEA. CDR3 length: 14 amino acids. The CDR3 loop reads CGYIEGTGRSEQFF. The CDR3 DNA is TGCGGATACATTGAGGGGACAGGGCGGAGTGAGCAGTTCTTC.

The chain has TRBV7-9 and TRBJ2-1; 8 bases match TRBD2. CDR3 length: 16 amino acids. Per the germline V gene, CDR1 is SEHNR and CDR2 is FQNEAQ (reference sequence). The junction had 12 bases not matched to a gene; V was cut back by 3 bases and J by 8 bases. This chain's CDR3 is CASSFWLALRGDEQFF. CDR3 coding DNA: TGTGCCAGCAGCTTTTGGCTAGCTCTGCGGGGGGATGAGCAGTTCTTC.

This chain links TRBV6-5 with TRBJ2-5; TRBD2 matches 10 bases. Germline trimming cut 0 bases from V and 4 bases from J; bases unmatched to any gene: 5. The CDR3 has 16 residues. Germline V lookup: CDR1 MNHEY, CDR2 SVGAGI. The CDR3 DNA reads TGTGCCAGCAGTTACTCCGAGCGGGAGGGTCTAGAGACCCAGTACTTC. It encodes CASSYSEREGLETQYF.

The gene calls are TRBV6-5 and TRBJ2-7, with 8 bases that match TRBD2. After removal of 4 bases from V and 5 bases from J, the junction contained 10 bases not matched to a gene. The CDR3 is 15 amino acids. Germline assignment: CDR1 MNHEY and CDR2 SVGAGI. The CDR3 here is CASSSLAGTGDEQYF. For the CDR3, the DNA is TGTGCCAGCAGTTCCTTAGCGGGAACGGGAGACGAGCAGTACTTC.

The chain uses TRBV2 and TRBJ2-3; D possibly corresponds to TRBD2 (6 bases). V dropped 7 bases and J dropped 5 bases, with 13 bases sitting between them. This CDR3 spans 13 amino acids. From germline, CDR1 is SNHLY and CDR2 FYNNEI. The CDR3 coding sequence is TGTGCCAGCATTAGCGGAATCGGAGATACGCAGTATTTT. This encodes CASISGIGDTQYF.

The chain couples TRBV11-3 to TRBJ2-2; 11 positions agree with TRBD1. After removal of 4 bases from V and 0 bases from J, the junction contained 7 bases not matched to a gene. The CDR3 loop spans 18 amino acids. Germline V CDR1 and CDR2: SGHNT, YENEEA. CDR3 coding DNA: TGTGCCAGCAGCTCCTGGACAGGGGGCTTATCGAACACCGGGGAGCTGTTTTTT. Its translation: CASSSWTGGLSNTGELFF.

The genes are TRBV2 and TRBJ2-7; no firm D call. The germline V and J ends were trimmed by 4 bases and 5 bases, with 9 bases remaining between them. This CDR3 is 12 amino acids long. The germline gives CDR1 SNHLY, CDR2 FYNNEI. CDR3 sequence: CASSGPAHEQYF. Written as DNA, the CDR3 is TGTGCCAGCAGTGGCCCGGCTCACGAGCAGTACTTC.

The chain has TRBV5-4 and TRBJ2-7, with D unresolved. Per germline, CDR1 SGHNT and CDR2 YYREEE (reference sequence). There are 13 residues in the CDR3. V was pared by 0 bases and J by 2 bases, with 6 bases between. Here the CDR3 DNA reads TGTGCCAGCAGCTTGGACCTAACCTACGAGCAGTACTTC. Translated: CASSLDLTYEQYF.

The chain recombines TRBV28 with TRBJ1-1; D is possibly TRBD1 (6 bases). V dropped 3 bases and J dropped 3 bases, with 17 bases sitting between them. Germline-derived CDR1 and CDR2 are MDHEN and SYDVKM. The CDR3 consists of 16 residues. The CDR3 coding sequence is TGTGCCAGCAGTTTTTTTAGGGGGTACCGGGACACTGAAGCTTTCTTT. Translation: CASSFFRGYRDTEAFF.